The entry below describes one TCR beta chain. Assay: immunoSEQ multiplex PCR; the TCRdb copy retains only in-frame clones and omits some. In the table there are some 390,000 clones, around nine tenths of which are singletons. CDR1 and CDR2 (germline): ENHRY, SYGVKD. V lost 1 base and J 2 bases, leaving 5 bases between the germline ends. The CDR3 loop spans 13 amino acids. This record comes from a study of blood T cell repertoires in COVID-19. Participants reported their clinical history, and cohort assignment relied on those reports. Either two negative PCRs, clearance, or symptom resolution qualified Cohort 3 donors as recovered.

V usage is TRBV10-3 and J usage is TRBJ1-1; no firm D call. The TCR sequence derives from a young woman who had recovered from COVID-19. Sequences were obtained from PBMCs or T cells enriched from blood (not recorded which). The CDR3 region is CAISEFQNTEAFF. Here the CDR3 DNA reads TGTGCCATCAGTGAGTTCCAAAACACTGAAGCTTTCTTT.